This TCR beta chain was identified in a study of shared clonotypes between healthy human individuals. Produced via immunoSEQ multiplex PCR; TCRdb's table is partial and in-frame only. The sample includes about 2.4 million clones, around 90% of them seen just once. This CDR3 contains 13 residues. The V gene's germline CDR1 is KGHSH and CDR2 LQKENI. Losses at the gene ends were 3 bases for V and 11 bases for J; bases not matched to a gene: 7. Sequenced sample: naive CD4+ T cells sorted from blood. Subset here: CD45RA+ positively selected. This clonotype was obtained from a man aged 18 to 29 in good health. The chain joins TRBV18 to TRBJ1-1; 9 bases agree with TRBD1. This chain's CDR3 is CASSPDPGQGAFF. As DNA, the CDR3 is TGTGCCAGCTCACCCGACCCGGGACAGGGTGCTTTCTTT. The full variable domain, with the rest looked up from reference TRBV18 and TRBJ1-1, is NAGVMQNPRHLVRRRGQEARLRCSPMKGHSHVYWYRQLPEEGLKFMVYLQKENIIDESGMPKERFSAEFPKEGPSILRIQQVVRGDSAAYFCASSPDPGQGAFFGQGTRLTVV.